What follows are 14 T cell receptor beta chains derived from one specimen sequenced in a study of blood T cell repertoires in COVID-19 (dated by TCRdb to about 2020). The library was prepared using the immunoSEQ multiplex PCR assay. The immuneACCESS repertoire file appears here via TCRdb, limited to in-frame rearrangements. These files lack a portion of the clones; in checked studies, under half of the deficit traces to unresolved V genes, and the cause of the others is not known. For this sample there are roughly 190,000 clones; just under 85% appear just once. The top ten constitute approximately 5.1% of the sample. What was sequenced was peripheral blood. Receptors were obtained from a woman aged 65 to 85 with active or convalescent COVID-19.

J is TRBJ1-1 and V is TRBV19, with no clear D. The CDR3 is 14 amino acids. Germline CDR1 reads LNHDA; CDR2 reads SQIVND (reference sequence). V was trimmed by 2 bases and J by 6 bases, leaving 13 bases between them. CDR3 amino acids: CASSIRGQIPEAFF. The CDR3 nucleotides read TGTGCCAGTAGTATAAGAGGCCAGATTCCTGAAGCTTTCTTT.

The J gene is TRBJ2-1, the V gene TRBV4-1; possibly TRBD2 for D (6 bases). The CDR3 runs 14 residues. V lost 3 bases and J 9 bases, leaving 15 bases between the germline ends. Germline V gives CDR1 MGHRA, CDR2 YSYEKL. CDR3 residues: CASSHLPPSAEQFF. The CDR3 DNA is TGCGCCAGCAGCCATCTTCCCCCTAGCGCTGAGCAGTTCTTC.

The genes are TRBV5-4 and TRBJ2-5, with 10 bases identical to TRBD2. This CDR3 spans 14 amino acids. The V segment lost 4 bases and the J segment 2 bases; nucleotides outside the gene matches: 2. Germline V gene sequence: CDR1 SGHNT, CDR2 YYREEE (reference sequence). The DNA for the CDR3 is TGTGCCAGCAGCCCGGGACTAGCGCAAGAGACCCAGTACTTC. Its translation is CASSPGLAQETQYF.

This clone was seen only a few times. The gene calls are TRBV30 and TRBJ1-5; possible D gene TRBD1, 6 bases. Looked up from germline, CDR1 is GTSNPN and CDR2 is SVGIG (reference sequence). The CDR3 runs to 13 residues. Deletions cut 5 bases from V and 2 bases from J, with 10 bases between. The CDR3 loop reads CAWQRQGNQPQHF. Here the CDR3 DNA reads TGTGCCTGGCAAAGACAGGGCAATCAGCCCCAGCATTTT.

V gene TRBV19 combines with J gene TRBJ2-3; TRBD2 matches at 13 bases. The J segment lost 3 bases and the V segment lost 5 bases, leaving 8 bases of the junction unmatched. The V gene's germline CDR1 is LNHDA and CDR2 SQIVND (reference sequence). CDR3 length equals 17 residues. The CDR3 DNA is TGTGCCAGTAGTCTGGGCCCACTAGCGGGAGGGACAGATACGCAGTATTTT. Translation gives CASSLGPLAGGTDTQYF.

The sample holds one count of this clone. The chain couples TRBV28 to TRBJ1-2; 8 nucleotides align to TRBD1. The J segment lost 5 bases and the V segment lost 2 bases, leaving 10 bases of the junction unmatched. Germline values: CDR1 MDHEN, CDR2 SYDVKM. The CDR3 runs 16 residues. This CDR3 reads CASSLPGGARRYGYTF. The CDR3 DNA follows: TGTGCCAGCAGTTTACCAGGGGGCGCGAGAAGGTATGGCTACACCTTC.

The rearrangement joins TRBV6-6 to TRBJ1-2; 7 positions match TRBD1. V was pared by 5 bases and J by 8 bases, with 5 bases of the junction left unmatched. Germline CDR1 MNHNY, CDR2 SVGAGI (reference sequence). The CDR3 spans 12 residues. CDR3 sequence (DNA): TGTGCCAGCAGTCCTACAGGGGAGGGCTACACCTTC. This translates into CASSPTGEGYTF.

CDR3 DNA sequence: TGCGCCAGCAGTGAGCCCCCGATGGTAGCGGGAGCCGGGCGATGTGACGAGCAGTACTTC. Translated: CASSEPPMVAGAGRCDEQYF. The chain couples TRBV10-1 to TRBJ2-7; 9 positions match TRBD2. The CDR3 has 20 residues. V lost 2 bases to trimming and J lost 5 bases; unmatched junction nucleotides: 22. Germline V CDR1 and CDR2: WNHNN, SYGVQD (reference sequence).

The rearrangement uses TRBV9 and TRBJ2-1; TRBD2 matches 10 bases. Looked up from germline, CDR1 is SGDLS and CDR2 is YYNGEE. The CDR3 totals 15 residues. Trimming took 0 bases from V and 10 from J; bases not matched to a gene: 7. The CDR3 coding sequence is TGTGCCAGCAGCGTAGGGACCGGGACTAGCGCCGAGCAGTTCTTC. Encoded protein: CASSVGTGTSAEQFF.

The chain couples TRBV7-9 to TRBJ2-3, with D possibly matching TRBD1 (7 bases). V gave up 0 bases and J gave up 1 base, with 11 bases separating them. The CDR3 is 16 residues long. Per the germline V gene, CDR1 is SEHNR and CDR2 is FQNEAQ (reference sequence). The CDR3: CASSLARDSRTDTQYF. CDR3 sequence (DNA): TGTGCCAGCAGCTTAGCGCGGGACAGCCGCACAGATACGCAGTATTTT.

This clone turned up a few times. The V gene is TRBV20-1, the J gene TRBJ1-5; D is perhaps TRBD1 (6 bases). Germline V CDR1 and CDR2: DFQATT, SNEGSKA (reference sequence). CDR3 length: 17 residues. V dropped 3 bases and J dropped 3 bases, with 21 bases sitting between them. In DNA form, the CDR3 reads TGCAGTGCTAGTGAACCTTTTGGGACAAGGAACAATCAGCCCCAGCATTTT. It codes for CSASEPFGTRNNQPQHF.

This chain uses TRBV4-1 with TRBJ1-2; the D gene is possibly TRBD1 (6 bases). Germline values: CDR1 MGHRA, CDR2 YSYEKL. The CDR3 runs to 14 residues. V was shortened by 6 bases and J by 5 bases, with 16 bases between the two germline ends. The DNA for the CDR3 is TGCGCCAGCAGTCAATCTATCCAGGGGTATGGCTACACCTTC. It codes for CASSQSIQGYGYTF.

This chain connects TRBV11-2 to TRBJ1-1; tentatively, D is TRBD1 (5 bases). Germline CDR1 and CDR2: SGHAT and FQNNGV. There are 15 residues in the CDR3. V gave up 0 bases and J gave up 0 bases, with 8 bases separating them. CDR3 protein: CASSLDQGLNTEAFF. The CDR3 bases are TGTGCCAGCAGCTTAGATCAGGGCCTGAACACTGAAGCTTTCTTT.

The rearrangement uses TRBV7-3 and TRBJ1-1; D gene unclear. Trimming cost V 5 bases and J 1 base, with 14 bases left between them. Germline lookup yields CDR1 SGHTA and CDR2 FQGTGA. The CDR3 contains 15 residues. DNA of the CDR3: TGTGCCAGCAGCGCCACGGGGATTGGGAACACTGAAGCTTTCTTT. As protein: CASSATGIGNTEAFF.